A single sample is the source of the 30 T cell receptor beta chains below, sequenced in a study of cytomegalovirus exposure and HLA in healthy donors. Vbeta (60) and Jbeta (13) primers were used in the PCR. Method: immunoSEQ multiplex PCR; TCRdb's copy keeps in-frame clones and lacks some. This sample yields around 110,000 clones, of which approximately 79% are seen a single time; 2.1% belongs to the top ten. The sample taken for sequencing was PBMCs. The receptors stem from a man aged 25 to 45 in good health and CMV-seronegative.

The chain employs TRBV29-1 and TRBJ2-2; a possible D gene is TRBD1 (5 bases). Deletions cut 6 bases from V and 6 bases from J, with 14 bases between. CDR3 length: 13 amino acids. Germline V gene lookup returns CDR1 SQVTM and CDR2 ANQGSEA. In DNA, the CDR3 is TGCAGCGTGCAGGGCTGGGATTCCGGGGAGCTGTTTTTT. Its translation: CSVQGWDSGELFF.

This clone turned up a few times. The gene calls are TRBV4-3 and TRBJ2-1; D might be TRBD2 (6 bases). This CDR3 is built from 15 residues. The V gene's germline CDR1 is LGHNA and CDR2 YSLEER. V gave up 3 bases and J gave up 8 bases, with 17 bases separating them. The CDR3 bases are TGCGCCAGCAGCCACCTCCGGCGGGACGCGGATGAGCAGTTCTTC. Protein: CASSHLRRDADEQFF.

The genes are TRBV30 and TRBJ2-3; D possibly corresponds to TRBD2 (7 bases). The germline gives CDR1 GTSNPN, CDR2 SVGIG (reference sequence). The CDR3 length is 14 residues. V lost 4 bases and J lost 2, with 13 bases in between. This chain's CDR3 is CAWKGRGPTDTQYF. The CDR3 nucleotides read TGTGCCTGGAAGGGGCGGGGGCCCACAGATACGCAGTATTTT.

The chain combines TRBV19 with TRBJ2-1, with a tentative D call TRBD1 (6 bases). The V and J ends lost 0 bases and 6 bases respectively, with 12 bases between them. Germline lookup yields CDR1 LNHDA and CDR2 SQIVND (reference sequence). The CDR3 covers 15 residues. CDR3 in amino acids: CASSIDLGQSNEQFF. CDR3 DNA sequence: TGTGCCAGTAGTATAGATCTCGGACAGTCCAATGAGCAGTTCTTC. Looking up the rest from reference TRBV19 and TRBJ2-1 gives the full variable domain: DGGITQSPKYLFRKEGQNVTLSCEQNLNHDAMYWYRQDPGQGLRLIYYSQIVNDFQKGDIAEGYSVSREKKESFPLTVTSAQKNPTAFYLCASSIDLGQSNEQFFGPGTRLTVL.

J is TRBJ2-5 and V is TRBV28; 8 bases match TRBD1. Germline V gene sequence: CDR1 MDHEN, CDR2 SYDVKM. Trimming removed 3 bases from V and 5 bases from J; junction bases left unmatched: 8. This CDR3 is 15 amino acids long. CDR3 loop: CASSFVQGGMETQYF. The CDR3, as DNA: TGTGCCAGCAGTTTTGTACAGGGGGGTATGGAGACCCAGTACTTC.

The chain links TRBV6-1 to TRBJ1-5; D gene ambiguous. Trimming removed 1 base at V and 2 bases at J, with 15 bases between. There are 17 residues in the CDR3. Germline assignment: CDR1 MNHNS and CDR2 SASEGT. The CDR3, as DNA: TGTGCCAGCAGTGAAGGTATGGAAATCGGAGGCAATCAGCCCCAGCATTTT. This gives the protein CASSEGMEIGGNQPQHF.

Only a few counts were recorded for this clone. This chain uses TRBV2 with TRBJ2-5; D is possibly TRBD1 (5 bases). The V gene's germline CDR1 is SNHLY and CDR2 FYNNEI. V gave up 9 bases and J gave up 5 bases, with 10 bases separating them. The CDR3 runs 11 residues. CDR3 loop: CASQGVETQYF. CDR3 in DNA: TGTGCCAGTCAGGGTGTGGAGACCCAGTACTTC.

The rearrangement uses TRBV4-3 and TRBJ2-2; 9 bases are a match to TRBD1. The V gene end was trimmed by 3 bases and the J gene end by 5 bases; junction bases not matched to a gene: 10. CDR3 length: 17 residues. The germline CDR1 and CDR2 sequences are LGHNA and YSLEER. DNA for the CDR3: TGCGCCAGCAGCCAGCTAACTGGGACAGGGAGGACCGGGGAGCTGTTTTTT. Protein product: CASSQLTGTGRTGELFF.

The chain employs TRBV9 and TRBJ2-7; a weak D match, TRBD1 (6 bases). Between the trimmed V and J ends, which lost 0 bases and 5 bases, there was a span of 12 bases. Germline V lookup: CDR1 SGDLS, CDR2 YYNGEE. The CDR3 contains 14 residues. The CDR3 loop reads CASSVGTVAHEQYF. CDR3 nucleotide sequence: TGTGCCAGCAGCGTAGGGACAGTTGCTCACGAGCAGTACTTC.

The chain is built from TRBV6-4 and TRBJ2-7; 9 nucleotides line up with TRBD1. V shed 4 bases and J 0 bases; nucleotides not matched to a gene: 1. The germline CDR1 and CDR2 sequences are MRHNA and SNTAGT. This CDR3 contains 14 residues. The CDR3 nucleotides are TGTGCCAGCAGTGTGGACAGGGGCTCCTACGAGCAGTACTTC. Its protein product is CASSVDRGSYEQYF.

The CDR3 DNA follows: TGTGCCAGCAATATGGCGGGGAGGAGAGAGACCCAGTACTTC. Translating it yields CASNMAGRRETQYF. The chain is built from TRBV2 and TRBJ2-5; D may be TRBD2 (6 bases). There are 14 residues in the CDR3. V lost 7 bases, J lost 4 bases, and 16 bases lay in between. Germline lookup yields CDR1 SNHLY and CDR2 FYNNEI.

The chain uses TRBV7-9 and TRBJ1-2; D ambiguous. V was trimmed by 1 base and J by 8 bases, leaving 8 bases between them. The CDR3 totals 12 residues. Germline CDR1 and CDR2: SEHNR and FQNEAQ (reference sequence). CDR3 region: CASSLGLLGYTF. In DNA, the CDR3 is TGTGCCAGCAGCTTAGGGCTTCTGGGCTACACCTTC.

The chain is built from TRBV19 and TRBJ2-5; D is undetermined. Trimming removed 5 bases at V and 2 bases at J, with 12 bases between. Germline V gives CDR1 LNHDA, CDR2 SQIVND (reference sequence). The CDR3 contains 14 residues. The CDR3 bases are TGTGCCAGTAGTCACCTAGGCCTACAAGAGACCCAGTACTTC. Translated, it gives CASSHLGLQETQYF.

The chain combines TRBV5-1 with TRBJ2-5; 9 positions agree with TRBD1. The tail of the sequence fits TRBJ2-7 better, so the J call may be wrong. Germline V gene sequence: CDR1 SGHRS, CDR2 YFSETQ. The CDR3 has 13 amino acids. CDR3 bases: TGCGCCAGCAGCGTCACAGGGGGCGACGAGCAGTACTTC. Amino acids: CASSVTGGDEQYF.

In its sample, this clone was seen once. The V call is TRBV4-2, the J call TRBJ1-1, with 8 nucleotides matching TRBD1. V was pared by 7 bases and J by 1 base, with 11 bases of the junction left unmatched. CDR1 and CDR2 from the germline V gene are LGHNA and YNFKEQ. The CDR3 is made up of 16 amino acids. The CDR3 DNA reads TGTGCCAGCAATGCTCTCAGGGGGCGAGGGAACACTGAAGCTTTCTTT. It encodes CASNALRGRGNTEAFF.

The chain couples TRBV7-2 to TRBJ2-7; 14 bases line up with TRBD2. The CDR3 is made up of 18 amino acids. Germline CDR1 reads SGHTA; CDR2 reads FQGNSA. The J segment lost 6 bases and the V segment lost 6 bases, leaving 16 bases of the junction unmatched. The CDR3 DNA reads TGTGCCAGCAGAAACGGACTAGCGGGGGGCCCAGGGCCCTCCGAGCAGTACTTC. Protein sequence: CASRNGLAGGPGPSEQYF.

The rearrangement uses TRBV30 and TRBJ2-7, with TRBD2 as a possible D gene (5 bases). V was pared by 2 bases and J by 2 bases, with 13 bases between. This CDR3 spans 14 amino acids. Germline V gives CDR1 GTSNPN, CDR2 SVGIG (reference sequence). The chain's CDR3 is CAWSRGSGPYEQYF. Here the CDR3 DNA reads TGTGCCTGGAGTCGAGGGTCGGGTCCCTACGAGCAGTACTTC. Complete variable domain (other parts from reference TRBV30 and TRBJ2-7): SQTIHQWPATLVQPVGSPLSLECTVEGTSNPNLYWYRQAAGRGLQLLFYSVGIGQISSEVPQNLSASRPQDRQFILSSKKLLLSDSGFYLCAWSRGSGPYEQYFGPGTRLTVT.

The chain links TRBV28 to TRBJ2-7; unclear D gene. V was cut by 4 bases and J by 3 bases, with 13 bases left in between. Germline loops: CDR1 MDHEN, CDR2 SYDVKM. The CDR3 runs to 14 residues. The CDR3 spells CASSYVGPNYEQYF. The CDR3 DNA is TGTGCCAGCAGTTACGTCGGTCCTAACTACGAGCAGTACTTC.

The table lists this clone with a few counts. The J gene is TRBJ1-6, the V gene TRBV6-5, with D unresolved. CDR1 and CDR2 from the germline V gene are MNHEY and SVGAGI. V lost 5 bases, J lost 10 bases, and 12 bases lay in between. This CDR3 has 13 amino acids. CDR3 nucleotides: TGTGCCAGCAGTGCCCGACACGAGTCACCCCTCCACTTT. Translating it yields CASSARHESPLHF.

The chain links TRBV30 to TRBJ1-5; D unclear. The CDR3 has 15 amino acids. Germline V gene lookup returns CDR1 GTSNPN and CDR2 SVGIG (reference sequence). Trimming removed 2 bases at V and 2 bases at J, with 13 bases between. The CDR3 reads CAWSQSPGGNQPQHF. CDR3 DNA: TGTGCCTGGAGTCAAAGTCCCGGAGGCAATCAGCCCCAGCATTTT.

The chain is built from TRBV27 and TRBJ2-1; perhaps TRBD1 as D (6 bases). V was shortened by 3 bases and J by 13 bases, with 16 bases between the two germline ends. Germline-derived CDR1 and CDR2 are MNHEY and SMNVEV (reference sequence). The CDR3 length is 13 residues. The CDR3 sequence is CASSFSTGLGQFF. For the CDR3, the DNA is TGTGCCAGCAGTTTCTCTACAGGGTTGGGCCAGTTCTTC.

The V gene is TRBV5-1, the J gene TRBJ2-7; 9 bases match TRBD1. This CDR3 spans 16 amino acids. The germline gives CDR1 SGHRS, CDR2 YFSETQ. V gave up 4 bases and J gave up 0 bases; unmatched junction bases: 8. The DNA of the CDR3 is TGCGCCAGCAGCGCGCGGACAGGGGCTCTCTCCTACGAGCAGTACTTC. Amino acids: CASSARTGALSYEQYF.

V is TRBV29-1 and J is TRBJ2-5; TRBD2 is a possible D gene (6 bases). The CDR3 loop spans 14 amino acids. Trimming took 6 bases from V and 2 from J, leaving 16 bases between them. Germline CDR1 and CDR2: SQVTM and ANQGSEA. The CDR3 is CSVGDFVGQETQYF. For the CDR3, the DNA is TGCAGCGTAGGGGACTTTGTAGGACAAGAGACCCAGTACTTC.

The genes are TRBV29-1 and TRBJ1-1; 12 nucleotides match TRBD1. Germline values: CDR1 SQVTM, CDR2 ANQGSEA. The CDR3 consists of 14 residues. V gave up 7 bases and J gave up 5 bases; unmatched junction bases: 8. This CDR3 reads CSATGQGAGTEAFF. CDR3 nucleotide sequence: TGCAGCGCCACGGGACAGGGGGCTGGGACTGAAGCTTTCTTT.

The DNA for the CDR3 is TGTGCCAGTAGTATAAAGGGGCCGAACACTGAAGCTTTCTTT. This gives the protein CASSIKGPNTEAFF. This chain connects TRBV19 to TRBJ1-1; TRBD1 is a possible D gene (5 bases). With 2 bases removed from V and 1 base from J, the gap between germline ends came to 8 bases. CDR1 and CDR2 (germline): LNHDA, SQIVND (reference sequence). The CDR3 covers 14 residues.

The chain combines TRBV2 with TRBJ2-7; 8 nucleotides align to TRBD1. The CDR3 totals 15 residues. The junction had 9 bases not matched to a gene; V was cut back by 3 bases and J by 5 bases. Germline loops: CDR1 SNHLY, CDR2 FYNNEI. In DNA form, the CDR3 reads TGTGCCAGCAGTGAGGGCGGACAGGGCGGTAACGAGCAGTACTTC. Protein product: CASSEGGQGGNEQYF.

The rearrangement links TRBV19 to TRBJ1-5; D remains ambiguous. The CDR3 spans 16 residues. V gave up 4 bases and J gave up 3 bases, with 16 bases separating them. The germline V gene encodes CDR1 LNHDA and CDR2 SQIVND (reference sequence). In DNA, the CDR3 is TGTGCCAGTAGTACGATCCGTTCAGTGGTCAATCAGCCCCAGCATTTT. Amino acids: CASSTIRSVVNQPQHF.

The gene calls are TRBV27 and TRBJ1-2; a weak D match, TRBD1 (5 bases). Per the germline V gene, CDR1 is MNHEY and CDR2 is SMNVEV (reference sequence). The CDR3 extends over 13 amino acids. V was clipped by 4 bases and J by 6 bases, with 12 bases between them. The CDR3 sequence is CASSSLGLDGYTF. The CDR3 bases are TGTGCCAGCAGTTCGCTGGGACTAGATGGCTACACCTTC.

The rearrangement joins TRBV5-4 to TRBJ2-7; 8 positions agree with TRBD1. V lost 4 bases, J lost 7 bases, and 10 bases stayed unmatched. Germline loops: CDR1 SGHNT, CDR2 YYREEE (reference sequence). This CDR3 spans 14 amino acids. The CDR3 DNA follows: TGTGCCAGCAGCCTAACGGACAGGGAATGGGAGCAGTACTTC. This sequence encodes CASSLTDREWEQYF.

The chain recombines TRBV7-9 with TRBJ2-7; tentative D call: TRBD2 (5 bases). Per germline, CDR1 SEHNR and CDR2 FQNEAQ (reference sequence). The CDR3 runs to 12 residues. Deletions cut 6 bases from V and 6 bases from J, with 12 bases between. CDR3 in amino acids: CASRLGGSEQYF. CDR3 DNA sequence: TGTGCCAGCAGACTGGGCGGGTCCGAGCAGTACTTC.